The rows below give T cell receptor beta chains drawn from one sample of a study of tumor and adjacent non-tumor tissue in lung cancer. TCRdb ran MiXCR on the multiplex PCR reads and lists one entry per CDR3 protein. Of about 85,000 distinct CDR3 sequences listed, around 65% are singletons. Source material: lung tumor tissue. The receptors were sampled from a man aged 65-85 years with non-small cell lung cancer. CDR3s include the opening cysteine and the closing phenylalanine or tryptophan. The D gene is left open where the match is weak. Size is stated for part of the rows, as once, few or many counts, or as a class when the clone is expanded.

>TRBV11-1|.|.|TRBJ2-2
TGTGCCAACAACTTACATGAGGAGCTGTTTTTT
CANNLHEELFF
>TRBV10-3|.|medium-sized|TRBJ2-7
TGTGCCATCCAGAGGGACGGATACTACGAGCAGTACTTC
CAIQRDGYYEQYF
>TRBV12-3/TRBV12-4|.|.|TRBJ2-5
TGTCCCAGCAGTTTAATGGGGGAGACCCGGTACTTT
CPSSLMGETRYF
>TRBV28|TRBD2|.|TRBJ2-1
TGTGCCAGCTTGGCGGGAGTTATGAATGAGCAGTTCTTC
CASLAGVMNEQFF
>TRBV2|.|.|TRBJ2-1
TGTGCCAGCAGGGGTGGACTACCGGGGGACAATGAGCAGTTCTTC
CASRGGLPGDNEQFF
>TRBV15|.|few|TRBJ2-5
TGTGCCACCAGCGCGTCGGCGTACCAAGAGACCCAGTACTTC
CATSASAYQETQYF
>TRBV5-6|.|once|TRBJ1-5
TGTGCCAGCAGCTCGTGGTGGGGGACGAACAATCAGCCTCAGCATTTT
CASSSWWGTNNQPQHF
>TRBV6-2/TRBV6-3|.|many|TRBJ1-2
TGTGCCAGCGGCTCTGGTGGCTACACCTTC
CASGSGGYTF
>TRBV28|.|many|TRBJ1-2
TGTGCCAGCAGGGGGCTTAACTATGGCTACACCTTC
CASRGLNYGYTF
>TRBV4-1|.|many|TRBJ1-2
TGCGCCAGCAGCCAAGAGTGGGCAGGGGAAGGCTACACCTTC
CASSQEWAGEGYTF
>TRBV28|.|few|TRBJ2-7
TGTGCCAGCCAGACTCATGACCACTACGAGCAGTACTTC
CASQTHDHYEQYF
>TRBV7-2|.|few|TRBJ2-7
TGTGCCAGCAGCCTCACGAGCTACGAGCAGTACTTC
CASSLTSYEQYF
>TRBV28|TRBD2|.|TRBJ2-1
TGTGCCAGCAGTTTAGGGCTAAGAGCGGCGGGAGGGACCGACAATGAGCAGTTCTTC
CASSLGLRAAGGTDNEQFF
>TRBV6-5|TRBD2|many|TRBJ2-7
TGTGCCAGCAGTTACTATACTAGCGGGGAGCAGTACTTC
CASSYYTSGEQYF
>TRBV4-1|.|.|TRBJ2-7
TGCGCCAGCAGCCTTTCTCTCAGGACAGCTATTTACGAGCAGTACTTC
CASSLSLRTAIYEQYF
>TRBV5-4|.|.|TRBJ1-2
TGTGCCGTCCCCGGGGGCCAGGGCCACAACCCCTATGGCTACACCTTC
CAVPGGQGHNPYGYTF
>TRBV6-1|TRBD1|.|TRBJ2-5
TGTGTCAGTAACCGACAGGGCCACAAGACCCAGTACTTC
CVSNRQGHKTQYF
>TRBV28|.|.|TRBJ2-7
TGTGCCAGCAGTTTAGGTAACAGGGCCTACGAGCAGTGCTTC
CASSLGNRAYEQCF
>TRBV28|.|few|TRBJ1-5
TGTGCCAGCAGTTGGGGCGGTCGGGTGGAACAGCCCCAGCATTTT
CASSWGGRVEQPQHF
>TRBV11-1|.|.|TRBJ2-5
TGTGTCAGCAGCCCGGACGGAATCGAGATCCAGTACTTC
CVSSPDGIEIQYF
>TRBV11-2|.|.|TRBJ2-7
TGTGCCAGCAGTTTAGATCCAGGGTACGAGCAACACTTC
CASSLDPGYEQHF
>TRBV11-2|.|medium-sized|TRBJ2-1
TGTGCCAGCAGCTTAGTGGCGGGGTTCGCCTACAATGAGCAGTTCTTC
CASSLVAGFAYNEQFF
>TRBV5-1|TRBD1|few|TRBJ2-1
TGCGCCAGCAGCTTGGTGGCTCAGACAGGGGGCAATGAGCAGTTCTTC
CASSLVAQTGGNEQFF
>TRBV20-1|.|.|TRBJ2-7
TGCAGTGCTAGCGACAGGATTAACAATGAGCAGTACTTC
CSASDRINNEQYF
>TRBV11-2|.|.|TRBJ1-5
TGTACTAGCAGTCCCGACCCTTATAGCAATCAGCCCCAGCATTTT
CTSSPDPYSNQPQHF
>TRBV5-4|.|.|TRBJ2-2
TGTGCCAGCAGCCGGAGGTCAGTCCCGAACACCGTGGAGCTGTTTTTT
CASSRRSVPNTVELFF
>TRBV6-5|.|.|TRBJ1-1
TGTGCCAGCAGTTTCCTCACAGGTCACACCGATGCTTTCTTT
CASSFLTGHTDAFF
>TRBV5-1|.|many|TRBJ2-5
TGCGCCAGCAGCACACAGGGTCCGCTTTCAATGAAGACCCAGTACTTC
CASSTQGPLSMKTQYF
>TRBV6-5|TRBD1|once|TRBJ1-2
TGTGCCAGCAGTTACTCACCCCGACAGGGGAGAGCCTATGGTTACATCTTC
CASSYSPRQGRAYGYIF
>TRBV6-1|.|.|TRBJ2-1
TGTGCCAGCAGTGAACGGCCAGACTCCTACAATATGCAGTTCTTC
CASSERPDSYNMQFF
>TRBV20-1|.|many|TRBJ2-1
TGCAGTGCTAGAGGATGGGGTCCTATTGACAATGAGCAGTTCTTC
CSARGWGPIDNEQFF
>TRBV29-1|TRBD2|.|TRBJ2-1
TGCAACGCGGCGACTAGCAGGCGTTACAATGAGCAGTTCTTC
CNAATSRRYNEQFF
>TRBV6-5|.|.|TRBJ1-5
TGTGCCATCAAAGAAGGGCCGAACGATCAGCCCCAGCATTTT
CAIKEGPNDQPQHF
>TRBV13|.|many|TRBJ1-2
TGTGCCAGCAGCTTACGGTATCACAGGGATTTAGATGGCTACACCTTC
CASSLRYHRDLDGYTF